This is a list of T cell receptor beta chains from one sample in a study of T cells in Graves' hyperthyroidism and ophthalmopathy. One entry per CDR3 protein results from TCRdb running MiXCR on the multiplex PCR reads. The sample records about 580,000 distinct CDR3 sequences, around 46% being singletons. Sequenced sample: peripheral blood or thyroid tissue (not recorded which). These receptor sequences come from a young woman with Graves' hyperthyroidism. The CDR3 runs from the conserved cysteine through the conserved F or W. The D gene is left open where the match is weak.

D	V	J	CDR3
NA	TRBV7-9	TRBJ2-7	CASLTEGIHEQYF
NA	TRBV24-1	TRBJ2-5	CATSEGTGYGETQYF
NA	TRBV4-1	TRBJ2-7	CASSQGVAGEQYF
NA	TRBV11-2	TRBJ1-1	CASSRFGLNTDAFF
NA	TRBV2	TRBJ2-2	CASRQTGELFF
TRBD2	TRBV3-1	TRBJ2-7	CASSQVGRTYEQYF
NA	TRBV7-2	TRBJ1-2	CASSLGTGDGCTF
TRBD1	TRBV20-1	TRBJ1-2	CSASLHRGNVYGYTF
TRBD2	TRBV7-8	TRBJ2-5	CASSLSAGVFQETQYF
NA	TRBV29-1	TRBJ2-2	CSVELATPGSCFF
TRBD2	TRBV28	TRBJ2-7	CASTASGSAREQYF